This T cell receptor beta chain was sequenced during a study of T cells in Graves' hyperthyroidism and ophthalmopathy. Study-level information: Initial diagnosis, before any treatment, was when peripheral blood was collected.

This clonotype was recorded many times. In making diagnoses, clinical symptoms, serum thyroxine and TRAb, thyroid ultrasound and orbital computed tomography were all used. Amplification of TCR beta CDR3 regions used RNA as the template. TCR CDR3 underwent first-round RT-PCR with the HTBI primer set. TCRdb fed the multiplex PCR reads into MiXCR, producing one record per CDR3 protein. The table shows hundreds of thousands of distinct CDR3 sequences, with around 15% occurring only once. Germline assignment: CDR1 MDHEN and CDR2 SYDVKM. Trimming pared 0 bases from V and 4 bases from J, leaving 10 bases between. The CDR3 is made up of 15 amino acids.

Input material: blood. This receptor was taken from a woman in her thirties or forties with Graves' ophthalmopathy. The chain carries TRBV28 and TRBJ1-5; D remains ambiguous. The CDR3 DNA follows: TGTGCCAGCAGTTTATGGTCAGGTCTTAATCAGCCCCAGCATTTT. This gives the protein CASSLWSGLNQPQHF.